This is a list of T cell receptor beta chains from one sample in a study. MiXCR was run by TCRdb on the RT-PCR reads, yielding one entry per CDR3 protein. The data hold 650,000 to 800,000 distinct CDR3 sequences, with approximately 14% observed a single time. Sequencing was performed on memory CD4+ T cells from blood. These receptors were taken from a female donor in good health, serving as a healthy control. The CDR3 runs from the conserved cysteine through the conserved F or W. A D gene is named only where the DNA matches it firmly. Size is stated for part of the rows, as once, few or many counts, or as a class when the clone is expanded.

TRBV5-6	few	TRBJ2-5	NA	CASSPESPSGETQYF	TGTGCCAGCAGCCCAGAAAGTCCCTCAGGAGAGACCCAGTACTTC
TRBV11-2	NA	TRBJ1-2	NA	CASSTQGFGYYGYTF	TGTGCCAGCAGCACACAGGGATTCGGGTACTATGGCTACACCTTC
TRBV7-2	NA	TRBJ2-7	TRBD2	CASTLAGISYEQYF	TGTGCCAGCACATTAGCGGGGATTTCCTACGAGCAGTACTTC
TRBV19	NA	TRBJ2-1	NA	CATEGRTRYNEQFF	TGTGCCACCGAGGGACGAACTCGCTACAATGAGCAGTTCTTC
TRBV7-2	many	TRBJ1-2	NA	CASSLQGHGYTF	TGTGCCAGCAGCTTACAGGGCCATGGCTACACCTTC
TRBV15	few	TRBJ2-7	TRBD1	CATSDRGPHEQYF	TGTGCCACCAGCGACAGGGGGCCCCACGAGCAGTACTTC
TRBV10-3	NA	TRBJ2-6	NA	CAISEWGESSGANVLTF	TGTGCCATCAGTGAGTGGGGGGAGAGCTCTGGGGCCAACGTCCTGACTTTC
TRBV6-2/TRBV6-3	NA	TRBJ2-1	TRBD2	CASSFPSGSIVQFF	TGTGCCAGCAGTTTCCCTAGCGGGAGTATCGTGCAGTTCTTC
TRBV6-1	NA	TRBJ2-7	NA	CASSARQSYEQYF	TGTGCCAGCAGTGCCCGACAGTCCTACGAGCAGTACTTC
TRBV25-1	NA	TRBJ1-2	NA	CASSENRGGLNYGYTF	TGTGCCAGCAGTGAAAACCGAGGTGGTCTTAACTATGGCTACACCTTC
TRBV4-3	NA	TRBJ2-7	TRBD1	CASSQAPQGALYEQYF	TGCGCCAGCAGCCAAGCACCTCAGGGGGCCCTCTACGAGCAGTACTTC
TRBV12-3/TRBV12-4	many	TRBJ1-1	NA	CASSFRGIDTEAFF	TGTGCCAGCAGTTTCAGAGGGATCGACACTGAAGCTTTCTTT
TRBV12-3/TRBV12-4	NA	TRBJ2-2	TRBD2	CASSHRSGGNTGELFF	TGTGCCAGCAGCCACCGGAGCGGGGGGAACACCGGGGAGCTGTTTTTT
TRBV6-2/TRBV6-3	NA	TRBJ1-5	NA	CASSLLLGGALNQPQHF	TGTGCCAGCAGCCTACTATTAGGGGGGGCCCTCAATCAGCCCCAGCATTTT
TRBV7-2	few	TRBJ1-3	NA	CASSPTGFSGNTIYF	TGTGCCAGCAGCCCTACAGGGTTCTCTGGAAACACCATATATTTT
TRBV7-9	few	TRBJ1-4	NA	CASSLAGTPNEKLFF	TGTGCCAGCAGCTTAGCCGGGACACCGAATGAAAAACTGTTTTTT
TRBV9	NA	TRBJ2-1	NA	CASSGLPSSYNEQFF	TGTGCCAGCAGCGGCCTCCCTAGCTCCTACAATGAGCAGTTCTTC
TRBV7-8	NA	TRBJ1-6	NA	CASSLAHYRDGVDNSPLHF	TGTGCCAGCAGCTTAGCTCATTACAGGGATGGCGTGGATAATTCACCCCTCCACTTT
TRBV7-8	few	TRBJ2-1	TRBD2	CASSLELAGAIGFSEQFF	TGTGCCAGCAGCTTAGAACTAGCGGGAGCGATCGGGTTTTCTGAGCAGTTCTTC